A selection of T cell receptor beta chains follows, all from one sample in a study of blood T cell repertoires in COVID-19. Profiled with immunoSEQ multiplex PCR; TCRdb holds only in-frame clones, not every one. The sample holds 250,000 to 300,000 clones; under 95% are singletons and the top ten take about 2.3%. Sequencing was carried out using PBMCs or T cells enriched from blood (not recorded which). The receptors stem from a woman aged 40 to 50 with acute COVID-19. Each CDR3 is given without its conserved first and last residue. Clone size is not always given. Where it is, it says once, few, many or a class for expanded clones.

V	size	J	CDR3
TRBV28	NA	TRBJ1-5	ASSLGQGWSQH
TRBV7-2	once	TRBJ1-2	ASSLDYNPRPGRKGGYT
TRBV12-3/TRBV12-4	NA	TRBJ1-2	ASSVGQGYGYT
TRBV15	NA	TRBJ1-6	ATSLEDSYSPLH
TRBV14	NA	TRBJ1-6	ASSRQGRNSPLH
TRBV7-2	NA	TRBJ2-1	ASSEQWNEQF
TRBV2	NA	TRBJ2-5	ASRIPGASGGGYQETQY
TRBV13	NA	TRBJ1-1	ASSLVGGQGRDTEAF
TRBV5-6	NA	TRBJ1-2	ASTLVGGYGYT
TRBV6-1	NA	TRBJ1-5	ASSDPGQGRHQPQH
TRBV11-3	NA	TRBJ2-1	ASSLDSGDEQF
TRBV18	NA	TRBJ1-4	ASSPPGLEKLF
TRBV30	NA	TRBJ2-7	AWSGGQGRDEQY
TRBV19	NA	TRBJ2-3	ASSATGTSSDTQY
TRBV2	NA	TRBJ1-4	ASSVLQGEGNEKLF
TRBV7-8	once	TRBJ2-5	ASSFGDSVRTQY
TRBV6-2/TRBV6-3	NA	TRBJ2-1	ASSLRGSSYNEQF
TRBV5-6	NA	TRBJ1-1	ASKARTTARSAEAF
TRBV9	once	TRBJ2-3	ASSYRQGYSADTQY
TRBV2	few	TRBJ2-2	ASISVSGDTGELF
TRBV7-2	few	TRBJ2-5	ASSRREGETQY
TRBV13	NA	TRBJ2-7	ASSVTSGDTYEQY
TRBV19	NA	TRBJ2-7	ASTPREGRKKY
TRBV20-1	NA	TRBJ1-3	SASLQGALGNTIY